One and the same sample provided the 15 T cell receptor beta chains below, sequenced in a study of Graves' ophthalmopathy and Graves' hyperthyroidism. RNA served as the template for amplifying TCR beta CDR3 regions. Investigators did first-round RT-PCR with HTBI primers, then second-round multiplex PCR. TCRdb re-analysed the multiplex PCR reads in MiXCR, keeping a single row per CDR3 protein. The repertoire consists of 500,000 to 600,000 distinct CDR3 sequences, with less than 40% occurring once and the leading ten covering about 4.6%. Sequenced sample: peripheral blood or thyroid tissue (not recorded which). These receptors originate from an adult man with Graves' hyperthyroidism.

Worth noting for this clonotype: A much larger clonotype is one base distant, so this may be a read error. J is TRBJ1-4 and V is TRBV7-6; D might be TRBD1 (5 bases). Germline CDR1 reads SGHVS; CDR2 reads FNYEAQ. This CDR3 has 13 amino acids. The V end was cut by 4 bases, the J end by 7 bases, with 10 bases between. This chain's CDR3 is CASSWDFSEKLFF. The CDR3, as DNA: TGTGCCAGCAGCTGGGACTTTAGTGAAAAACTGTTTTTT.

There are many counts of this clonotype. The chain combines TRBV14 with TRBJ1-2, with 8 nucleotides matching TRBD1. From germline, CDR1 is SGHDN and CDR2 FVKESK. J lost 5 bases, V lost 3 bases, and 8 bases had no gene match. The CDR3 is 15 residues long. The CDR3 loop is CASSHDVRGLYGYTF. CDR3 in DNA: TGTGCCAGCAGCCACGACGTCAGGGGGCTTTATGGCTACACCTTC.

This clonotype was seen only a few times. The chain employs TRBV20-1 and TRBJ1-3; the D gene is possibly TRBD1 (5 bases). Germline CDR1 is DFQATT and CDR2 is SNEGSKA (reference sequence). The CDR3 is 13 amino acids. V lost 6 bases and J 2 bases, leaving 11 bases between the germline ends. The CDR3 bases are TGCAGTGCACTCTTGACAGCTGGAAACACCATATATTTT. Translating it yields CSALLTAGNTIYF.

The chain uses TRBV29-1 and TRBJ1-2; unclear D gene. Germline V gives CDR1 SQVTM, CDR2 ANQGSEA. CDR3 size: 12 residues. Trimming stripped 8 bases from V and 3 bases from J, with 13 bases between. CDR3 loop: CSLVGTHYGYTF. Here the CDR3 DNA reads TGCAGCTTAGTTGGCACACACTATGGCTACACCTTC.

The rearrangement joins TRBV29-1 to TRBJ1-1, with D tentatively TRBD1 (5 bases). Germline CDR1 reads SQVTM; CDR2 reads ANQGSEA. Trimming removed 8 bases from V and 0 bases from J, with 13 bases in between. The CDR3 consists of 13 residues. The CDR3: CSFDGAMNTEAFF. For the CDR3, the DNA is TGCAGCTTCGACGGGGCCATGAACACTGAAGCTTTCTTT. Complete variable domain (other parts from reference TRBV29-1 and TRBJ1-1): SAVISQKPSRDICQRGTSLTIQCQVDSQVTMMFWYRQQPGQSLTLIATANQGSEATYESGFVIDKFPISRPNLTFSTLTVSNMSPEDSSIYLCSFDGAMNTEAFFGQGTRLTVV.

J is TRBJ1-2 and V is TRBV12-3 or TRBV12-4; weak D call: TRBD1 (6 bases). There are 15 residues in the CDR3. V lost 6 bases to trimming and J lost 4 bases, with 18 bases between them. This CDR3 reads CASSQQPTGFYGYTF. The CDR3 nucleotides are TGTGCCAGCAGCCAACAACCGACAGGATTCTATGGCTACACCTTC.

This clonotype showed up just a few times. V usage is TRBV28 and J usage is TRBJ1-3; D possibly corresponds to TRBD1 (5 bases). Germline CDR1 and CDR2: MDHEN and SYDVKM. This CDR3 contains 15 residues. V was trimmed by 10 bases and J by 0 bases, leaving 16 bases between them. The CDR3, as DNA: TGTGCCACCTGGGACTCAGGGTCCTCTGGAAACACCATATATTTT. Its translation is CATWDSGSSGNTIYF.

The chain combines TRBV6-5 with TRBJ1-3, with 8 bases lining up with TRBD1. Unmatched junction bases numbered 10, after V lost 7 bases and J lost 2 bases. The germline gives CDR1 MNHEY, CDR2 SVGAGI. The CDR3 loop spans 16 amino acids. The CDR3 loop is CASTTSRQGTGNTIYF. Written as DNA, the CDR3 is TGTGCCAGCACCACAAGTAGACAGGGGACTGGAAACACCATATATTTT.

V and J are TRBV7-9 and TRBJ1-4, with 10 bases lining up with TRBD1. The CDR3 is 17 residues long. The junction had 18 bases not matched to a gene; V was cut back by 3 bases and J by 14 bases. Germline-derived CDR1 and CDR2 are SEHNR and FQNEAQ (reference sequence). CDR3 in amino acids: CASSFFQGQGMRLRLFF. Written as DNA, the CDR3 is TGTGCCAGCAGCTTCTTCCAGGGACAGGGGATGCGGCTTAGGCTGTTTTTT.

This rearrangement joins TRBV10-3 to TRBJ1-2; the match to TRBD1 covers 8 bases. Trimming removed 9 bases from V and 0 bases from J; junction bases left unmatched: 3. The CDR3 contains 13 residues. CDR1 is ENHRY, CDR2 SYGVKD, per germline. The CDR3 spells CAMRTGTNYGYTF. CDR3 DNA sequence: TGTGCCATGAGGACAGGGACTAACTATGGCTACACCTTC.

With respect to this clonotype: The CDR3 carries no conserved terminal phenylalanine or tryptophan, so it likely arises from a read error. The V gene is TRBV6-6, the J gene TRBJ1-1; D unresolved. The V and J ends lost 6 bases and 4 bases respectively, with 15 bases between them. This CDR3 spans 14 amino acids. Looked up from germline, CDR1 is MNHNY and CDR2 is SVGAGI (reference sequence). The CDR3: CASSPRATGTEAFL. The DNA for the CDR3 is TGTGCCAGCAGCCCCCGGGCCACGGGCACTGAAGCTTTCCTT.

This clonotype was picked up many times. The chain combines TRBV7-9 with TRBJ2-2; a weak D match, TRBD2 (6 bases). The CDR3 covers 16 residues. V was shortened by 5 bases and J by 5 bases, with 18 bases between the two germline ends. Germline loops: CDR1 SEHNR, CDR2 FQNEAQ (reference sequence). The chain's CDR3 is CASSTVREVWTGELFF. As DNA, the CDR3 is TGTGCCAGCAGCACCGTGAGGGAGGTTTGGACCGGGGAGCTGTTTTTT.

This clonotype has ten or more counts. V usage is TRBV12-3 or TRBV12-4 and J usage is TRBJ2-7; D gene unclear. Trimming shortened V by 6 bases and J by 3 bases, and 9 bases separated the two germline ends. The CDR3 runs 12 residues. The CDR3 reads CASSSTFYEQYF. For the CDR3, the DNA is TGTGCCAGCAGCTCGACTTTCTACGAGCAGTACTTC.

Only a few counts were recorded for this clonotype. A read error may account for a junction end that differs from germline. The chain joins TRBV7-9 to TRBJ2-5; D may be TRBD2 (5 bases). This CDR3 is 15 amino acids long. The V gene's germline CDR1 is SEHNR and CDR2 FQNEAQ (reference sequence). CDR3 coding DNA: TGTGCCAGCAGCCTTCGTGCACTAGGGAAAGAGGCCCAGTACTTC. It codes for CASSLRALGKEAQYF.

This clonotype was found a few times. This chain's CDR3 is CAWSVRGYFDGYTF. In DNA, the CDR3 is TGTGCCTGGAGTGTTAGGGGATATTTCGATGGCTACACCTTC. The chain employs TRBV24-1 and TRBJ1-2; tentative D call: TRBD1 (5 bases). The CDR3 sequence is 14 residues long. The germline V and J ends were trimmed by 12 bases and 6 bases, with 22 bases remaining between them. Germline V gene data show CDR1 as KGHDR and CDR2 as SFDVKD.